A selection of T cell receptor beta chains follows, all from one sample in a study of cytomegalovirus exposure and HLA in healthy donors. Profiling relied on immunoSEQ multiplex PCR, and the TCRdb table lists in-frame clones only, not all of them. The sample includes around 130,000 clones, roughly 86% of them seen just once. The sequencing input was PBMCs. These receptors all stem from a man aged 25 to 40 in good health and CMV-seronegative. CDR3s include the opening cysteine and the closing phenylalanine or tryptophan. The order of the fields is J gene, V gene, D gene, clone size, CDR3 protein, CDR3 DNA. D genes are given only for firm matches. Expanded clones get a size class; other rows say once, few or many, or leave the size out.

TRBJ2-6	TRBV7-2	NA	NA	CASSLVGGSSGANVLTF	TGTGCCAGCAGCTTAGTAGGCGGCAGCTCTGGGGCCAACGTCCTGACTTTC
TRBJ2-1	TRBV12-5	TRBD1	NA	CASGFGQGKFF	TGTGCTAGTGGTTTCGGACAGGGGAAGTTCTTC
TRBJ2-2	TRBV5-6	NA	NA	CASSAWKRDTGELFF	TGTGCCAGCAGCGCCTGGAAGAGGGACACCGGGGAGCTGTTTTTT
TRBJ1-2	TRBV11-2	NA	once	CASSIGTGLAGYTF	TGTGCCAGCAGCATAGGAACAGGGTTGGCTGGCTACACCTTC
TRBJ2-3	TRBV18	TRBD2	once	CASSWTSGGESDTQYF	TGTGCCAGCTCATGGACTAGCGGGGGAGAGTCAGATACGCAGTATTTT
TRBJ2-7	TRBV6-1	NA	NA	CASSEGDFEQYF	TGTGCCAGCAGTGAAGGTGACTTCGAGCAGTACTTC
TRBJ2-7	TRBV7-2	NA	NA	CASSETGDYEQYF	TGTGCCAGCAGCGAAACGGGGGACTACGAGCAGTACTTC
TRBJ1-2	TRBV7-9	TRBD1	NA	CASSSLRTGAYGYTF	TGTGCCAGCAGCTCCCTTCGGACAGGGGCCTATGGCTACACCTTC
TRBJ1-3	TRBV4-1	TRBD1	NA	CASSPLLRGQGVFLGNTIYF	TGCGCCAGCAGCCCCCTACTGAGGGGACAGGGGGTCTTCCTTGGAAACACCATATATTTT
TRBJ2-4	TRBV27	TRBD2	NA	CASCLIGGRGAGPLAKNIQYF	TGTGCCAGCTGTTTGATCGGGGGGCGGGGGGCGGGTCCTCTTGCCAAAAACATTCAGTACTTC
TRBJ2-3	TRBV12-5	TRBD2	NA	CASGLGLAGLYTQYF	TGTGCTAGTGGTTTGGGGCTAGCGGGGTTATATACGCAGTATTTT